The 27 T cell receptor beta chains reported below all come from one sample, sequenced in a study of blood T cell repertoires in COVID-19 (dated by TCRdb to the early 2020s). The receptor library was made with the immunoSEQ multiplex PCR assay. TCRdb mirrors the immuneACCESS table, restricted to in-frame sequences. Some clones are absent from its copies; in checked studies, under half trace to an unresolved V gene, and the reason for the others is unknown. Across this sample there are around 230,000 clones, with around four fifths seen only once. The ten largest clones take up around 30% of the sample. Sequencing input: peripheral blood. The source is a middle-aged man with acute or convalescent COVID-19.

This rearrangement joins TRBV11-2 to TRBJ1-2; the D gene is possibly TRBD1 (6 bases). Trimming took 3 bases from V and 2 from J, leaving 7 bases between them. This CDR3 has 13 residues. Germline V CDR1 and CDR2: SGHAT, FQNNGV. The CDR3 region is CASSFDRNYGYTF. Here the CDR3 DNA reads TGTGCCAGCAGCTTCGACAGGAACTATGGCTACACCTTC.

The rearrangement uses TRBV7-2 and TRBJ1-2, with D unclear. CDR3 length: 13 residues. Trimming cost V 1 base and J 7 bases, with 10 bases left between them. CDR1 is SGHTA, CDR2 FQGNSA, per germline. This chain's CDR3 is CASSLDRVGGYTF. CDR3 sequence (DNA): TGTGCCAGCAGCTTAGATCGAGTCGGTGGCTACACCTTC.

V usage is TRBV18 and J usage is TRBJ2-2; no clear D gene. The CDR3 covers 17 residues. The germline gives CDR1 KGHSH, CDR2 LQKENI. Trimming cost V 3 bases and J 0 bases, with 14 bases left between them. In DNA, the CDR3 is TGTGCCAGCTCACCGAGTCTCGTCGCCTCGAACACCGGGGAGCTGTTTTTT. It specifies CASSPSLVASNTGELFF.

The rearrangement uses TRBV12-5 and TRBJ1-3; D is possibly TRBD1 (6 bases). With 1 base removed from V and 2 bases from J, the gap between germline ends came to 9 bases. The CDR3 contains 15 residues. Germline loops: CDR1 LGHNT, CDR2 FRNRAP. The CDR3 bases are TGTGCTAGTGGTTTGGGAAACAGGGCTGGAAACACCATATATTTT. Amino acid sequence: CASGLGNRAGNTIYF.

V and J are TRBV30 and TRBJ2-7; D is uncertain. The CDR3 totals 12 residues. Trimming pared 3 bases from V and 6 bases from J, leaving 12 bases between. Germline V gene sequence: CDR1 GTSNPN, CDR2 SVGIG (reference sequence). CDR3 residues: CAWSQPGFEQYF. The CDR3 bases are TGTGCCTGGAGCCAACCCGGTTTCGAGCAGTACTTC.

The chain recombines TRBV20-1 with TRBJ1-1; 9 bases map to TRBD1. The CDR3 is 14 residues long. Germline loops: CDR1 DFQATT, CDR2 SNEGSKA (reference sequence). V lost 3 bases to trimming and J lost 4 bases; unmatched junction nucleotides: 6. The CDR3 loop reads CSASGDRESTEAFF. The CDR3 coding sequence is TGCAGTGCTAGTGGGGACAGGGAAAGCACTGAAGCTTTCTTT.

The chain has TRBV5-1 and TRBJ2-5; 9 nucleotides agree with TRBD2. The CDR3 runs to 15 residues. Unmatched junction bases numbered 5, after V lost 0 bases and J lost 5 bases. CDR1 SGHRS and CDR2 YFSETQ come from the germline V gene. CDR3 DNA sequence: TGCGCCAGCAGCTTGGCCGGCGGGAGGGCGGAGACCCAGTACTTC. Translating it yields CASSLAGGRAETQYF.

As DNA, the CDR3 is TGTGCCAGCAGCCCTAGTAGCGGTAGAAGTCGGGAGCAGTTCTTC. Its protein is CASSPSSGRSREQFF. The chain is built from TRBV11-3 and TRBJ2-1; D is possibly TRBD2 (6 bases). Germline CDR1 SGHNT, CDR2 YENEEA. The CDR3 spans 15 residues. The V and J ends lost 5 bases and 10 bases respectively, with 21 bases between them.

This chain connects TRBV16 to TRBJ1-2, with D perhaps matching TRBD1 (6 bases). V was trimmed by 3 bases and J by 7 bases, leaving 21 bases between them. The germline CDR1 and CDR2 sequences are KGHSY and FQNENV. CDR3 length equals 16 residues. In DNA, the CDR3 is TGTGCCAGCAGCCAGAGACAGGCGGTGTTTGGGACTGGCTACACCTTC. It codes for CASSQRQAVFGTGYTF.

V is TRBV12-3 or TRBV12-4 and J is TRBJ2-5; D is uncertain. The CDR3 covers 12 residues. V was trimmed by 5 bases and J by 4 bases, leaving 8 bases between them. DNA of the CDR3: TGTGCCAGCAGTCCCGCGCGAGAGACCCAGTACTTC. As protein: CASSPARETQYF.

The gene calls are TRBV12-3 or TRBV12-4 and TRBJ1-1; D unclear. CDR3 length: 13 residues. V was shortened by 1 base and J by 3 bases, with 6 bases between the two germline ends. CDR3 loop: CASSLGGHTEAFF. In DNA form, the CDR3 reads TGTGCCAGCAGTTTAGGAGGCCACACTGAAGCTTTCTTT.

The chain employs TRBV19 and TRBJ2-5, with 8 bases identical to TRBD1. There are 14 residues in the CDR3. The ends lost 3 bases at V and 5 bases at J; junction bases unmatched: 5. Germline lookup yields CDR1 LNHDA and CDR2 SQIVND (reference sequence). The CDR3 DNA sequence: TGTGCCAGTAGTATCCGGGACAGGCGGGAGACCCAGTACTTC. Its translation: CASSIRDRRETQYF. The full variable domain, rest sourced from reference TRBV19 and TRBJ2-5, is DGGITQSPKYLFRKEGQNVTLSCEQNLNHDAMYWYRQDPGQGLRLIYYSQIVNDFQKGDIAEGYSVSREKKESFPLTVTSAQKNPTAFYLCASSIRDRRETQYFGPGTRLLVL.

The chain couples TRBV27 to TRBJ2-5, with 8 bases that match TRBD2. V lost 4 bases and J lost 5; bases outside the gene matches: 9. This CDR3 comprises 15 residues. Germline V lookup: CDR1 MNHEY, CDR2 SMNVEV (reference sequence). This CDR3 reads CASSSGLVGAETQYF. CDR3 DNA: TGTGCCAGCAGTTCGGGACTAGTGGGGGCGGAGACCCAGTACTTC.

The rearrangement uses TRBV14 and TRBJ1-1, with D possibly being TRBD1 (5 bases). The V gene's germline CDR1 is SGHDN and CDR2 FVKESK. The CDR3 sequence is 18 residues long. Trimming removed 3 bases from V and 0 bases from J, with 20 bases in between. The CDR3 loop is CASSHRTRGTYLNTEAFF. As DNA, the CDR3 is TGTGCCAGCAGCCATAGGACAAGGGGCACCTACCTGAACACTGAAGCTTTCTTT.

This chain's CDR3 is CASSLEGTGPHWGSEKLFF. The CDR3 DNA is TGTGCCAGCAGCTTAGAGGGGACAGGTCCTCATTGGGGAAGTGAAAAACTGTTTTTT. This chain connects TRBV11-3 to TRBJ1-4; 8 bases line up with TRBD1. Trimming at V came to 0 bases and at J to 7 bases, leaving 16 bases not matched to a gene. The CDR3 covers 19 residues. CDR1 is SGHNT and CDR2 is YENEEA in the germline V gene.

The chain carries TRBV5-4 and TRBJ2-7; a possible D gene is TRBD2 (6 bases). Germline V gene data show CDR1 as SGHNT and CDR2 as YYREEE (reference sequence). Trimming removed 4 bases at V and 4 bases at J, with 15 bases between. The CDR3 extends over 14 amino acids. The CDR3 DNA sequence: TGTGCCAGCAGCGCCGCGATAGCGGAGTACGAGCAGTACTTC. Its translation is CASSAAIAEYEQYF. Full variable domain (remainder filled in from reference TRBV5-4 and TRBJ2-7): ETGVTQSPTHLIKTRGQQVTLRCSSQSGHNTVSWYQQALGQGPQFIFQYYREEENGRGNFPPRFSGLQFPNYSSELNVNALELDDSALYLCASSAAIAEYEQYFGPGTRLTVT.

This rearrangement joins TRBV5-5 to TRBJ1-1, with D possibly TRBD1 on 6 matching bases. The CDR3 contains 16 residues. Per germline, CDR1 SGHKS and CDR2 YYEKEE (reference sequence). The ends were cut back, 0 bases at V and 0 bases at J, with 12 bases in the middle. CDR3 loop: CASSLDLGQMNTEAFF. The CDR3 DNA reads TGTGCCAGCAGCTTGGATTTGGGACAAATGAACACTGAAGCTTTCTTT.

This chain links TRBV5-4 with TRBJ2-3; unclear D gene. CDR1 and CDR2 (germline): SGHNT, YYREEE (reference sequence). There are 12 residues in the CDR3. Trimming took 2 bases from V and 2 from J, leaving 3 bases between them. CDR3 sequence reads: CASSFNTDTQYF. As DNA, the CDR3 is TGTGCCAGCAGCTTTAACACAGATACGCAGTATTTT.

This chain connects TRBV6-5 to TRBJ1-5; a possible D gene is TRBD1 (5 bases). Germline-derived CDR1 and CDR2 are MNHEY and SVGAGI. The ends were cut back, 7 bases at V and 5 bases at J, with 9 bases in the middle. CDR3 length equals 12 residues. CDR3 loop: CASTRAYQPQHF. The CDR3 nucleotides read TGTGCCAGCACCAGGGCGTATCAGCCCCAGCATTTT.

The chain combines TRBV7-2 with TRBJ2-6, with unresolved D. CDR1 is SGHTA, CDR2 FQGNSA, per germline. V was shortened by 6 bases and J by 2 bases, with 11 bases between the two germline ends. The CDR3 length is 15 residues. CDR3 DNA sequence: TGTGCCAGCAGGTCACGGAGCACTGGGGCCAACGTCCTGACTTTC. Protein product: CASRSRSTGANVLTF. Looking up the rest from reference TRBV7-2 and TRBJ2-6 gives the full variable domain: GAGVSQSPSNKVTEKGKDVELRCDPISGHTALYWYRQSLGQGLEFLIYFQGNSAPDKSGLPSDRFSAERTGGSVSTLTIQRTQQEDSAVYLCASRSRSTGANVLTFGAGSRLTVL.

As for this clone: Other DNA sequences in this sample translate to the same CDR3. CDR3: CASRTGNQPQHF. CDR3 DNA sequence: TGTGCCAGTAGGACAGGGAATCAGCCCCAGCATTTT. The V call is TRBV19, the J call TRBJ1-5; 7 nucleotides align to TRBD1. Germline V gene lookup returns CDR1 LNHDA and CDR2 SQIVND (reference sequence). J gave up 4 bases and V 6 bases, and 0 bases lay outside the gene matches. The CDR3 is 12 residues long.

This sequence joins TRBV5-1 and TRBJ2-1; TRBD2 aligns across 13 bases. Trimming at V came to 0 bases and at J to 8 bases, leaving 8 bases not matched to a gene. The CDR3 contains 17 residues. The V gene's germline CDR1 is SGHRS and CDR2 YFSETQ. In DNA form, the CDR3 reads TGCGCCAGCAGCTTGGGACTAGCGGGAGGTATAATGGATGAGCAGTTCTTC. It is translated as CASSLGLAGGIMDEQFF.

The J gene is TRBJ2-3, the V gene TRBV27, with 13 nucleotides matching TRBD2. V was clipped by 6 bases and J by 5 bases; unmatched bases: 5. The CDR3 consists of 15 residues. Germline loops: CDR1 MNHEY, CDR2 SMNVEV (reference sequence). CDR3 sequence: CASSYGLAGVDTQYF. The CDR3 DNA is TGTGCCAGCAGCTACGGACTAGCGGGAGTAGATACGCAGTATTTT.

The chain recombines TRBV29-1 with TRBJ2-1; D gene unclear. CDR1 and CDR2 from the germline V gene are SQVTM and ANQGSEA. CDR3 length equals 11 residues. V lost 2 bases and J lost 5, with 4 bases in between. For the CDR3, the DNA is TGCAGCGTTGAACCCGACAATGAGCAGTTCTTC. It is translated as CSVEPDNEQFF.

This clone was counted many times. The chain recombines TRBV3-1 (or the pseudogene TRBV3-2) with TRBJ2-7; no clear D. Trimming took off 8 bases at V and 5 bases at J, with 13 bases between the two ends. Germline loops: CDR1 LGHDT, CDR2 YNNKEL (reference sequence). The CDR3 is made up of 12 amino acids. This CDR3 reads CASLFDSHEQYF. The DNA of the CDR3 is TGTGCCAGCTTGTTCGATAGCCACGAGCAGTACTTC.

V gene TRBV11-3 combines with J gene TRBJ2-2, with TRBD2 matching over 9 bases. This CDR3 spans 15 amino acids. Per the germline V gene, CDR1 is SGHNT and CDR2 is YENEEA. J lost 4 bases, V lost 5 bases, and 5 bases had no gene match. The CDR3 loop is CASSISGGRTGELFF. DNA for the CDR3: TGTGCCAGCAGCATTAGCGGGGGACGCACCGGGGAGCTGTTTTTT. Supplemented by reference TRBV11-3 and TRBJ2-2, the full variable domain reads EAGVVQSPRYKIIEKKQPVAFWCNPISGHNTLYWYLQNLGQGPELLIRYENEEAVDDSQLPKDRFSAERLKGVDSTLKIQPAELGDSAVYLCASSISGGRTGELFFGEGSRLTVL.

This chain connects TRBV25-1 to TRBJ1-1; D is ambiguous. The CDR3 is made up of 15 amino acids. V lost 2 bases and J 1 base, leaving 11 bases between the germline ends. CDR1 MGHDK and CDR2 SYGVNS come from the germline V gene. The CDR3 DNA reads TGTGCCAGCAGTGAAAGTGGCCAGCGGAACACTGAAGCTTTCTTT. It translates to CASSESGQRNTEAFF.